This T cell receptor beta chain derives from a study of human T cells and chemical hapten exposure. TCRdb independently ran MiXCR on the RACE reads; one entry per CDR3 protein. The data hold about 70,000 distinct CDR3 sequences, with roughly 8.5% observed a single time. V lost 5 bases and J lost 0, with 8 bases in between. Per the germline V gene, CDR1 is LNHDA and CDR2 is SQIVND (reference sequence). The CDR3 loop spans 14 amino acids. Stated time point: patch test 2, 6 weeks after DPC sensitization. The treatment is: therapeutic diphenylcyclopropenone sensitization with weekly scalp DPC. Patients had alopecia, were aged 18 to 70, and were not pregnant. The study's findings and limits: It was expanded TCRs that formed significantly more large CDR3 similarity clusters than controls did.

In the case of this clonotype: Antigen unknown.

The chain joins TRBV19 to TRBJ1-3; D unclear. The material sequenced was whole blood, taken in connection with sensitization to the hapten diphenylcyclopropenone (DPC). The source of this sequence is a woman between 45 and 65 years old with alopecia areata. Some clones in this sample may be carry-over from other donors' samples. The CDR3 spells CASSEAGSGNTIYF. CDR3 DNA sequence: TGTGCCAGTAGTGAGGCCGGCTCTGGAAACACCATATATTTT.